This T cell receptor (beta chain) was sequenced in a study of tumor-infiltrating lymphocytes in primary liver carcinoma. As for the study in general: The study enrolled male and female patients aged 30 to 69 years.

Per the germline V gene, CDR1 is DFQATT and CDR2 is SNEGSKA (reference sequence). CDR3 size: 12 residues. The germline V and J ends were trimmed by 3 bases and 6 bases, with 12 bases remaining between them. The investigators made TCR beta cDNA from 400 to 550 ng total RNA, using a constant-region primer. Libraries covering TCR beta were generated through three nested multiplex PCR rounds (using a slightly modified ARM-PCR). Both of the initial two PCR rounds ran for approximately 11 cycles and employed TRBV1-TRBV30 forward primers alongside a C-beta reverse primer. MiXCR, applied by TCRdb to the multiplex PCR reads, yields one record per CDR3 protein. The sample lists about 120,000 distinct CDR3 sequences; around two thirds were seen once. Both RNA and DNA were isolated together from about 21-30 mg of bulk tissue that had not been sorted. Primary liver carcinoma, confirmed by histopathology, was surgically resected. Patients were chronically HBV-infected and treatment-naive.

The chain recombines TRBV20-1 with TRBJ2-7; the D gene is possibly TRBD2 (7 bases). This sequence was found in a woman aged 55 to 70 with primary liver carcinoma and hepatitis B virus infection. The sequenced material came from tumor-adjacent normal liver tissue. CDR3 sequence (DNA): TGCAGTGCTAGTTTAAGGGGGGGCGAGCAGTACTTC. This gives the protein CSASLRGGEQYF.